This section outlines one T cell receptor (beta chain) sequence together with its context. Distinct nucleotide sequences in the sample also encode this CDR3. The sample belongs to a study of T cell changes during pregnancy in multiple sclerosis. Sequencing was performed with immunoSEQ multiplex PCR; in TCRdb, only in-frame clones are kept and a portion is missing. Among around 44,000 clones listed, about 85% were seen once. V gave up 5 bases and J gave up 0 bases, with 10 bases separating them. There are 14 residues in the CDR3. Germline V gene sequence: CDR1 MDHEN, CDR2 SYDVKM. This sequence originates from a female donor with multiple sclerosis, enrolled in a pregnancy study. The sequenced sample was CD4+ T cells from peripheral blood mononuclear cells, obtained in the second trimester of pregnancy. The chain couples TRBV28 to TRBJ1-1; tentatively, D is TRBD1 (6 bases). The CDR3 DNA sequence: TGTGCCAGCAGTCCAGGGGCCCTGAACACTGAAGCTTTCTTT. It specifies CASSPGALNTEAFF.